This TCR beta chain originates from a study of T cells after posttransplantation cyclophosphamide (dated by TCRdb to between 2015 and 2016). With respect to the entire study: The study tracked T cell repertoire reconstitution by TRB sequencing after myeloablative bone marrow transplantation using posttransplantation cyclophosphamide as GVHD prophylaxis. Public TRB sequences were queried against a database of over 3,000 sequences associated with responses to pathogens, tumor antigens, self-antigens and alloantigens. Samples from 30 to 35 PTCy-treated patients, along with samples from 15 to 20 of their related bone marrow donors, underwent antigen receptor sequencing. Because TRA and TRB clonality correlated tightly in about 9 samples, the subsequent TCR analyses were limited to TRB only. In 3 patients, up to about 3 additional blood samples taken between 2 and 5.2 years after transplant also underwent TRB sequencing, as did pretransplant blood from 4 patients. Blood from every one of the roughly 30 PTCy patients who had 1-year posttransplant specimens underwent TRB sequencing.

This clone was recorded many times. This clone's antigen is unknown. No much larger clonotype is one base removed from it; base qualities were not supplied. According to the study, the label for this sample's treatment or condition signals: high-dose cyclophosphamide on days +3 and +4 as single-agent GVHD prophylaxis. For conditioning, the PTCy patients got busulfan and fludarabine, then a related or unrelated marrow graft, followed by cyclophosphamide on days +3 and +4. PTCy-treated patients were drawn from a prospective multi-institutional clinical trial. Mononuclear cells from peripheral blood and bone marrow were separated by Ficoll-Hypaque density centrifugation and then cryopreserved. TRB sequencing was run on genomic DNA with either the immunoSEQ assay at survey resolution or the hsTCRB kit. On the authors' methods: Initial read processing used immunoSEQ software, and repertoire analyses used the LymphoSeq R package. Clonality was computed as 1 minus normalized Shannon entropy; Gini coefficient was also calculated for each TRB dataset. To infer phenotypes in unsorted samples, TRB sequences from sorted subsets of the recipient or donor were mapped onto unsorted samples from the same recipient. What TCRdb holds here is the immuneACCESS table cut down to in-frame rearrangements. Part of the clones is not present; checked against another copy, under half of the missing clones reflect an unresolved V gene, and the others are unexplained. Clonal size and the V and J genes are those of that table, whereas D and trimming came from the DNA. In this sample the table shows tens of thousands of clones, and no singletons are among them. More than 1.5% of the sample lies in the top ten.

The germline V gene specifies MDHEN as CDR1 and SYDVKM as CDR2. V is reduced by 5 bases and J by 12 bases, leaving a spacing of 14 bases between them. The CDR3 sequence holds 12 residues, the cysteine and phenylalanine included. Only CDR3 DNA is held: 36 bases, read in frame from base 1. The paper's findings and limits, for the study overall: The TRB repertoires of T cells infiltrating skin or the GI tract showed only limited overlap with the TRB repertoires found in blood. Donor-recipient similarity was low at 1-2 months but rose over the first year, and later blood repertoires were often dominated by donor CD8+ memory clones. Across the 45 patients, TRB clonality was highly associated with recipient CMV seropositivity and CMV reactivation, and diversity with PTCy was similar to that in the CNI/methotrexate controls.

Here the chain combines TRBV28 and TRBJ1-5; the D gene identity is not certain. The clonotype comes from a young adult male patient who received an allogeneic stem cell transplant from a related donor, was CMV-positive, and had no GVHD. Donor T cells from the graft may be present among the T cells after a transplant. Sequenced material: PBMCs, taken after allogeneic stem cell transplant with posttransplant cyclophosphamide. This receptor has the CDR3 CASSPRRWSQHF. In nucleotides, the sequence is TGTGCCAGCAGTCCCCGACGGTGGAGCCAGCATTTT.